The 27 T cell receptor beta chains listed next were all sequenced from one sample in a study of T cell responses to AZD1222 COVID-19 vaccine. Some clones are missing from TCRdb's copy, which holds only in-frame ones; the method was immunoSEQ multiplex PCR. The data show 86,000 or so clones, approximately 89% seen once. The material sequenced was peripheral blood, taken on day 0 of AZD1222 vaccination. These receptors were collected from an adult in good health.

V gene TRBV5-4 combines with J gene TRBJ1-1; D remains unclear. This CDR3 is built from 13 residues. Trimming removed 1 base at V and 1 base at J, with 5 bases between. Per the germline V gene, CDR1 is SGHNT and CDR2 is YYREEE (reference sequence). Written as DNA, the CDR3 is TGTGCCAGCAGCTTGCTGGAGAACACTGAAGCTTTCTTT. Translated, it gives CASSLLENTEAFF.

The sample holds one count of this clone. The CDR3 DNA sequence: TGTGCCAGCAGCTCCGGCGGGGCCAGGGGACAGACTGAAGCTTTCTTT. Translated: CASSSGGARGQTEAFF. This chain joins TRBV5-4 and TRBJ1-1; 7 nucleotides align to TRBD1. J was trimmed by 5 bases and V by 3 bases; bases with no gene match: 13. Germline V gives CDR1 SGHNT, CDR2 YYREEE (reference sequence). This CDR3 comprises 16 residues.

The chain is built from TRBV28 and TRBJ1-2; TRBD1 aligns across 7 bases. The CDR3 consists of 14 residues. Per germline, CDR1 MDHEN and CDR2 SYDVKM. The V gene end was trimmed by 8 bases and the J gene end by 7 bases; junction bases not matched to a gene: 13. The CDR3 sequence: CASLPGTATSGYTF. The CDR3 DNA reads TGTGCCAGCCTTCCCGGGACAGCGACTTCTGGCTACACCTTC.

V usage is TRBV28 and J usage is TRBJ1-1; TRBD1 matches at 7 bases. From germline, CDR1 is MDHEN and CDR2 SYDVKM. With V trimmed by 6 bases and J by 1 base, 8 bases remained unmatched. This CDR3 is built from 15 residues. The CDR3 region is CASSTHRGGNTEAFF. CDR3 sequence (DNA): TGTGCCAGCAGCACTCACAGGGGTGGGAACACTGAAGCTTTCTTT.

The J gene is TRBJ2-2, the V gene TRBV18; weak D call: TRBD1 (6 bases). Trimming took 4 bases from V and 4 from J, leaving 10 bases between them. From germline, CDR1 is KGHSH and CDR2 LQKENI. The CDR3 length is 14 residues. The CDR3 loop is CASSRTGSTGELFF. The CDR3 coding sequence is TGTGCCAGCTCACGTACAGGGTCCACCGGGGAGCTGTTTTTT.

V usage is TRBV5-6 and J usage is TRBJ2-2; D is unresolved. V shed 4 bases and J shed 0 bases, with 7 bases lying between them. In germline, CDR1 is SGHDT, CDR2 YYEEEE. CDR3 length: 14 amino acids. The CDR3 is CASSPPANTGELFF. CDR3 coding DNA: TGTGCCAGCAGCCCACCAGCGAACACCGGGGAGCTGTTTTTT.

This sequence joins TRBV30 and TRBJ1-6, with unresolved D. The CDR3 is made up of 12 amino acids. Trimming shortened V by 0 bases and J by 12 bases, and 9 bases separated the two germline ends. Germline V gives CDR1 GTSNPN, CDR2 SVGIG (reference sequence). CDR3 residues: CAWSVMRRPLHF. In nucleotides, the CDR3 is TGTGCCTGGAGTGTTATGCGGAGACCCCTCCACTTT.

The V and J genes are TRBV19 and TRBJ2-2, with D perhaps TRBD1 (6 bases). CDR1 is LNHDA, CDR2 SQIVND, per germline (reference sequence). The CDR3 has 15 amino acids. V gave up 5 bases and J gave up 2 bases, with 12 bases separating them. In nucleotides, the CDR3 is TGTGCCAGTAGTCTCGGCAGGGGAAACACCGGGGAGCTGTTTTTT. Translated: CASSLGRGNTGELFF.

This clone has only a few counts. In nucleotides, the CDR3 is TGTGCCAGCAGGAGAGGGGGGCTGAACACTGAAGCTTTCTTT. Encoded protein: CASRRGGLNTEAFF. V is TRBV2 and J is TRBJ1-1, with D possibly matching TRBD1 (6 bases). The germline V gene has CDR1 SNHLY and CDR2 FYNNEI. Trimming pared 6 bases from V and 0 bases from J, leaving 11 bases between. The CDR3 is 14 amino acids. Variable domain in full (rest from reference TRBV2 and TRBJ1-1): EPEVTQTPSHQVTQMGQEVILRCVPISNHLYFYWYRQILGQKVEFLVSFYNNEISEKSEIFDDQFSVERPDGSNFTLKIRSTKLEDSAMYFCASRRGGLNTEAFFGQGTRLTVV.

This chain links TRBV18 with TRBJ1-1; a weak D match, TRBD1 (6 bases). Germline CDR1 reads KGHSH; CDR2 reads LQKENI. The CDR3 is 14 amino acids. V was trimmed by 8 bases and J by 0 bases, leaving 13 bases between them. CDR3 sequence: CASTGTNMNTEAFF. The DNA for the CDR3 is TGTGCCAGCACCGGGACAAACATGAACACTGAAGCTTTCTTT.

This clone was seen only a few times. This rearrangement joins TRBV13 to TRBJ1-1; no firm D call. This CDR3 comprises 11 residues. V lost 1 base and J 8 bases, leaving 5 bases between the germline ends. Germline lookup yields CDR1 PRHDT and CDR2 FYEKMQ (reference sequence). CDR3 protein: CASSLDGEAFF. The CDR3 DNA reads TGTGCCAGCAGCTTAGACGGAGAAGCTTTCTTT.

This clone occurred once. The CDR3 coding sequence is TGTGCCACCAGTGATACGGGGAGTTTAGGCAATGAGCAGTTCTTC. The encoded protein is CATSDTGSLGNEQFF. The V call is TRBV24-1, the J call TRBJ2-1; maybe TRBD2 (5 bases). V lost 3 bases to trimming and J lost 6 bases, with 14 bases between them. The CDR3 consists of 15 residues. Germline V gene data show CDR1 as KGHDR and CDR2 as SFDVKD.

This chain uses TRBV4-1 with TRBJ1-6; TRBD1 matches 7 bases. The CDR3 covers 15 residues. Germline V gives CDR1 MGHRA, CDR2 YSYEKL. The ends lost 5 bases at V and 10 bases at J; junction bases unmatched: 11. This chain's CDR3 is CASSSMSGGGSPLHF. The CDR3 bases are TGCGCCAGCAGCTCGATGTCAGGGGGAGGATCACCCCTCCACTTT.

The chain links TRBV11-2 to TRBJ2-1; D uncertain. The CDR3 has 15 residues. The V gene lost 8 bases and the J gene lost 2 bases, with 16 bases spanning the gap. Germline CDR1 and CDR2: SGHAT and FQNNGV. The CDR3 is CASGVRPSPYNEQFF. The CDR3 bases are TGTGCCAGCGGGGTGAGGCCCAGCCCCTACAATGAGCAGTTCTTC.

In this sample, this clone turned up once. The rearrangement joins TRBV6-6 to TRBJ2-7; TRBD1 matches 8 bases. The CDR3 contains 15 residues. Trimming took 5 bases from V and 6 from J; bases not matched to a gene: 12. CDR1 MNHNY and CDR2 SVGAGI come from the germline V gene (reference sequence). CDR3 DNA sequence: TGTGCCAGCAGTATAGAGGGGCCCGACAGGGGCGAGCAGTACTTC. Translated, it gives CASSIEGPDRGEQYF.

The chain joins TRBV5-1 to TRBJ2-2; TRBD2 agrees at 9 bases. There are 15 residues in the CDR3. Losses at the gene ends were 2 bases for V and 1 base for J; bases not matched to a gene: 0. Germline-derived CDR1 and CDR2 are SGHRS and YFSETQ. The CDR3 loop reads CASSLAGGNTGELFF. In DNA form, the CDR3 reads TGCGCCAGCAGCTTAGCGGGGGGGAACACCGGGGAGCTGTTTTTT. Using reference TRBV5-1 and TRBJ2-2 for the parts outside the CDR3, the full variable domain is KAGVTQTPRYLIKTRGQQVTLSCSPISGHRSVSWYQQTPGQGLQFLFEYFSETQRNKGNFPGRFSGRQFSNSRSEMNVSTLELGDSALYLCASSLAGGNTGELFFGEGSRLTVL.

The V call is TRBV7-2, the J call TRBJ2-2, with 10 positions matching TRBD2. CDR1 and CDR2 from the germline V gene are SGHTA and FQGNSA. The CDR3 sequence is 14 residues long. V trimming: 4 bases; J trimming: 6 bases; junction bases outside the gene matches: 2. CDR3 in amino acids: CASSYLAGAGELFF. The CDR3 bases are TGTGCCAGCAGCTACCTAGCGGGGGCCGGGGAGCTGTTTTTT.

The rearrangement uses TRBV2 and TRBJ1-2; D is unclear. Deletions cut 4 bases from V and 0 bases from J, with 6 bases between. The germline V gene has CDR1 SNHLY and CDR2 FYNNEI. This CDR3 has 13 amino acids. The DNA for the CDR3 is TGTGCCAGCAGTGGGGAGGCTAACTATGGCTACACCTTC. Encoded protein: CASSGEANYGYTF.

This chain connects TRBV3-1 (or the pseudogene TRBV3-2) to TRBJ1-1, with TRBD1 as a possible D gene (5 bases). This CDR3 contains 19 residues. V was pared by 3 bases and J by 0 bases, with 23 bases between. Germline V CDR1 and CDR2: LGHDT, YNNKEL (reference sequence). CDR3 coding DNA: TGTGCCAGCAGCCATTTCCCCTTTACGGGGGTGGTCATGAACACTGAAGCTTTCTTT. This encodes CASSHFPFTGVVMNTEAFF.

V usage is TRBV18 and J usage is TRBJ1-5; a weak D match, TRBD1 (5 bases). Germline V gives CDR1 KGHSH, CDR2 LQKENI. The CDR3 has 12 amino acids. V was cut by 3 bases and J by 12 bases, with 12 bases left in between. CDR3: CASSPQGNRQHF. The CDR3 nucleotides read TGTGCCAGCTCACCCCAGGGAAACCGCCAGCATTTT.

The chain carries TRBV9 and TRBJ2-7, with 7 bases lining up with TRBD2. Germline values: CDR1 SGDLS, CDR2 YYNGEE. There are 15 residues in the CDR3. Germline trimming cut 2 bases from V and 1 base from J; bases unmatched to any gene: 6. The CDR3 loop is CASSVGLEISYEQYF. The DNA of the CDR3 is TGTGCCAGCAGCGTCGGACTAGAGATATCCTACGAGCAGTACTTC. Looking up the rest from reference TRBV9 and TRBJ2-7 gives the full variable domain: DSGVTQTPKHLITATGQRVTLRCSPRSGDLSVYWYQQSLDQGLQFLIQYYNGEERAKGNILERFSAQQFPDLHSELNLSSLELGDSALYFCASSVGLEISYEQYFGPGTRLTVT.

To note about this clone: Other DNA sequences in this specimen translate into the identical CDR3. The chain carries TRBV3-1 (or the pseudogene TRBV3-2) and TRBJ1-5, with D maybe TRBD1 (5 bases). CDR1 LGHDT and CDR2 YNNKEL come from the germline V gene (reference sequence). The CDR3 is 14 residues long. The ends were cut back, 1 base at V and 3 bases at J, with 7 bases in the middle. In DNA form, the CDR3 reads TGTGCCAGCAGCCAAGCAGGGCTCAATCAGCCCCAGCATTTT. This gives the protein CASSQAGLNQPQHF.

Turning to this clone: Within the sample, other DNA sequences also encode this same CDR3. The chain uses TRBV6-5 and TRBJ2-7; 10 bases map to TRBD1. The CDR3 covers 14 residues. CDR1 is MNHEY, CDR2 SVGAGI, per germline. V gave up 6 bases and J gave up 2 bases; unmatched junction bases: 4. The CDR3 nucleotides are TGTGCCAGCAGGAGGGACAGGGGACCCTACGAGCAGTACTTC. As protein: CASRRDRGPYEQYF.

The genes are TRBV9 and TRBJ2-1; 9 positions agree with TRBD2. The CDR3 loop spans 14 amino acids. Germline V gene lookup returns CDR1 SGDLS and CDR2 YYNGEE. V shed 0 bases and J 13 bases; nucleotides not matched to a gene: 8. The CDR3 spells CASSVVSASGTQFF. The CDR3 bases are TGTGCCAGCAGCGTAGTATCGGCTAGCGGGACCCAGTTCTTC.

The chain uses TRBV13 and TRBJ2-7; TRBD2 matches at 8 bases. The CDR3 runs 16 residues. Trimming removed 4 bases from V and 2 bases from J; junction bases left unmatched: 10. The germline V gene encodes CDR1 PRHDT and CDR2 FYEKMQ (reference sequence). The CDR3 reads CASSSRGVANAYEQYF. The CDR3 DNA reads TGTGCCAGCAGCTCGCGGGGGGTAGCGAATGCCTACGAGCAGTACTTC.

This chain's CDR3 is CASTGLTGRTLHF. DNA of the CDR3: TGCGCCAGCACCGGCCTTACGGGGAGGACCCTCCACTTT. The chain joins TRBV10-2 to TRBJ1-6, with D unresolved. Trimming took off 7 bases at V and 14 bases at J, with 18 bases between the two ends. Germline CDR1 reads WSHSY; CDR2 reads SAAADI. This CDR3 is built from 13 residues.

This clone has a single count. CDR3 in amino acids: CASSQVSGPSSYEQYF. CDR3 in DNA: TGTGCCAGCAGCCAAGTGTCCGGACCAAGCTCCTACGAGCAGTACTTC. The genes are TRBV3-1 (or the pseudogene TRBV3-2) and TRBJ2-7, with D uncertain. From germline, CDR1 is LGHDT and CDR2 YNNKEL (reference sequence). V was clipped by 1 base and J by 0 bases, with 13 bases between them. There are 16 residues in the CDR3.